The TCR beta chain under discussion was sequenced for a study of shared clonotypes between healthy human individuals. Germline V gene sequence: CDR1 SEHNR, CDR2 FQNEAQ (reference sequence). The V end lost 3 bases, the J end lost 6 bases, and 9 bases lay between the germline ends. The CDR3 has 13 amino acids. Sequencing was performed with immunoSEQ multiplex PCR; in TCRdb, only in-frame clones are kept and a portion is missing. The table has about 2.5 million clones, 85% to 95% seen once. Study results and caveats: Generally, naive subsets (rather than memory subsets) showed larger estimated richness.

As concerns this clone: The antigen remains unidentified.

V usage is TRBV7-9 and J usage is TRBJ2-1; D gene uncertain. The specimen sequenced was naive CD4+ T cells from PBMCs. The subset was: CD45RA+ positively selected. The TCR sequence derives from a man younger than 35 in good health. Some clones in this sample may be carry-over from other donors' samples. Here the CDR3 reads CASSFKDRNEQFF. CDR3 DNA sequence: TGTGCCAGCAGCTTCAAGGACCGCAATGAGCAGTTCTTC.